This T cell receptor (beta chain) appears in the sequencing data of a study of blood T cell repertoires in COVID-19. About the study: Acute and convalescent COVID-19 specimens originated in the United States, Italy and Spain. T cells, B-cell-depleted T cells, or PBMCs supplied cDNA or gDNA.

Per the study methods: Researchers report that nucleated cell counts were estimated from reference gene primer amplification. Data came from immunoSEQ multiplex PCR; TCRdb stores just in-frame clones and leaves some out. That table supplies the V and J calls and clone size; D and trimming were determined from the DNA. Found here are over 250,000 clones, about nine tenths of them singletons; the top ten hold over 7.5%. J lost 5 bases, V lost 4 bases, and 11 bases had no gene match. The CDR3 runs to 15 residues. J is TRBJ2-7 and V is TRBV5-3, with 8 bases lining up with TRBD1. TRBV5-3 is recorded as an ORF, its role being uncertain. The receptor was derived from a middle-aged man who had recovered from COVID-19. The sequencing sample was made of peripheral blood. The CDR3 here is CARSHSTDRAHEQYF. CDR3 nucleotides: TGTGCCAGAAGCCATTCCACGGACAGGGCCCACGAGCAGTACTTC.